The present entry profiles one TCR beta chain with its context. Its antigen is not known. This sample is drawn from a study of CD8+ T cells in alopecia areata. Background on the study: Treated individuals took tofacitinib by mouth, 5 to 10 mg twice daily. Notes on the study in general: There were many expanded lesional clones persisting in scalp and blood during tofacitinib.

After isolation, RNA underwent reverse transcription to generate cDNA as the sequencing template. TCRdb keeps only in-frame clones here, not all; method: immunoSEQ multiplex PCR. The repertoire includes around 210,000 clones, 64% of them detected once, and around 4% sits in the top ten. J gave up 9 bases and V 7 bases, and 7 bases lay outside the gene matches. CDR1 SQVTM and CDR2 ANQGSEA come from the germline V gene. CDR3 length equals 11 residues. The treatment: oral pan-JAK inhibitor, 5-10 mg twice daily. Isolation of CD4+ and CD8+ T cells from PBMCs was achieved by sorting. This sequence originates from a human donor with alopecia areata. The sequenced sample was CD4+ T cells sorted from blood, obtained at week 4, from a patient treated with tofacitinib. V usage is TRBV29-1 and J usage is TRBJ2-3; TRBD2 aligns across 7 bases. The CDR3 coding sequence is TGCAGCGGTGAGCGGGAAAAAACGCAGTATTTT. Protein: CSGEREKTQYF.